The rows below give T cell receptor beta chains drawn from one sample of a study of breast tumors, draining lymph nodes, adjacent tissues. TCRdb recomputed calls from the multiplex PCR reads with MiXCR, one row per CDR3 protein. The repertoire holds over 250,000 distinct CDR3 sequences, with 30% to 35% as singletons. The sequencing sample was made of axillary lymph node tissue. The receptors here all came from a female donor with breast cancer. Some clones in this sample may be carry-over from other donors' samples. The CDR3 runs from the conserved cysteine through the conserved F or W. D genes are given only for firm matches. The size of a clone is reported for some rows only, either as once, few or many, or as a class for expanded clones.

abundance,j_gene,v_gene,d_gene,CDR3aa,CDR3nt
many,TRBJ1-2,TRBV5-1,TRBD1,CASSWGTGVGYTF,TGCGCCAGCAGCTGGGGAACAGGGGTAGGCTACACCTTC
many,TRBJ1-5,TRBV4-2,NA,CASSQVGGPNQPQHF,TGTGCCAGCAGCCAAGTAGGCGGACCAAATCAGCCCCAGCATTTT
many,TRBJ2-5,TRBV2,TRBD2,CASSRTSGSVETQYF,TGTGCCAGCAGCCGGACTAGCGGGAGCGTAGAGACCCAGTACTTC
NA,TRBJ1-4,TRBV28,NA,CASGPRTINEKLFF,TGTGCCAGCGGACCCCGGACTATTAATGAAAAACTGTTTTTT
many,TRBJ2-2,TRBV7-2,NA,CASSLVTSPALNGELFF,TGTGCCAGCAGCTTAGTAACTAGTCCCGCGCTTAACGGGGAGCTGTTTTTT
many,TRBJ1-5,TRBV6-5,NA,CASSPGWGSNQPQHF,TGTGCCAGCAGTCCCGGGTGGGGGAGCAATCAGCCCCAGCATTTT
many,TRBJ1-2,TRBV11-2,TRBD1,CASSPRKLGQGIGWYTF,TGTGCCAGCAGCCCTCGAAAGTTGGGACAGGGGATCGGCTGGTACACCTTC
many,TRBJ2-1,TRBV9,TRBD1,CASSAGPTGGNEQFF,TGTGCCAGCAGCGCCGGGCCGACAGGGGGCAATGAGCAGTTCTTC
many,TRBJ2-7,TRBV5-1,NA,CASSLDTGGATLRYEQYF,TGCGCCAGCAGCTTGGATACAGGGGGGGCTACTCTTCGGTACGAGCAGTACTTC
many,TRBJ1-5,TRBV15,NA,CATSRDRDTPQHF,TGTGCCACCAGCAGAGACCGGGACACCCCGCAGCATTTT
NA,TRBJ1-6,TRBV9,NA,CASGVGPGDNSPPHF,TGTGCCAGCGGCGTCGGGCCAGGGGATAATTCACCCCCCCACTTT
many,TRBJ2-7,TRBV30,NA,CAWSVGRGTGQYF,TGTGCCTGGAGTGTAGGTCGGGGTACGGGTCAGTACTTC
many,TRBJ2-7,TRBV5-1,NA,CASSFGTYSTYEQYF,TGCGCCAGCAGCTTCGGGACGTATTCAACCTACGAGCAGTACTTC
NA,TRBJ2-7,TRBV11-2,NA,CAGSTGSRPVGAEQYF,TGTGCCGGCAGCACTGGTTCAAGGCCGGTCGGGGCCGAGCAGTACTTC
many,TRBJ1-6,TRBV9,NA,CASSEQGDSPLHF,TGTGCCAGCAGCGAACAGGGAGATTCACCCCTCCACTTT
many,TRBJ2-7,TRBV12-3/TRBV12-4,NA,CASSLWGLGLNEQYF,TGTGCCAGCAGTTTATGGGGACTCGGATTGAACGAGCAGTACTTC
NA,TRBJ2-5,TRBV5-6,TRBD2,CASSLDKGLADQVTQYF,TGTGCCAGCAGCTTAGATAAGGGACTAGCGGACCAAGTGACCCAGTACTTC
many,TRBJ2-1,TRBV11-2,NA,CASSLGSVTYNEQFF,TGTGCCAGCAGCTTGGGTAGCGTCACCTACAATGAGCAGTTCTTC
few,TRBJ2-1,TRBV20-1,NA,CSAPYSGATAEQFF,TGCAGTGCTCCTTACTCGGGGGCAACGGCTGAGCAGTTCTTC
many,TRBJ1-2,TRBV5-6,TRBD1,CASSLGRHRGGYTF,TGTGCCAGCAGCTTAGGAAGACACAGGGGTGGCTACACCTTC
many,TRBJ2-2,TRBV20-1,TRBD2,CSARDLLAGGSGELFF,TGCAGTGCTAGAGATCTACTAGCGGGAGGATCCGGGGAGCTGTTTTTT
many,TRBJ2-5,TRBV29-1,TRBD2,CSVGTSGRGETQYF,TGCAGCGTTGGGACTAGCGGGAGGGGAGAGACCCAGTACTTC
NA,TRBJ2-1,TRBV20-1,TRBD2,CSATGTSGREILSDNEQFF,TGCAGTGCTACCGGGACTAGCGGGAGGGAGATTTTGTCTGACAATGAGCAGTTCTTC
many,TRBJ2-5,TRBV7-9,TRBD2,CASSVPSGRARETQYF,TGTGCCAGCAGCGTTCCTAGCGGGAGGGCCAGGGAGACCCAGTACTTC
many,TRBJ2-7,TRBV7-8,TRBD2,CASSLSTGLGGGYEQYF,TGTGCCAGCAGCTTATCCACGGGTTTAGGCGGGGGTTACGAGCAGTACTTC
NA,TRBJ2-2,TRBV7-6,NA,CASSLLGDTVEGGGTGELVF,TGTGCCAGCAGTCTGTTGGGGGACACGGTTGAGGGGGGGGGCACCGGGGAGCTGGTTTTT
many,TRBJ1-2,TRBV6-5,TRBD1,CASSPGQHHRTYGYTF,TGTGCCAGCAGCCCGGGACAGCATCATCGCACATATGGCTACACCTTC
NA,TRBJ1-4,TRBV20-1,NA,CSARDVAGGGEKLFF,TGCAGTGCTAGAGACGTCGCGGGAGGCGGGGAAAAACTGTTTTTT
NA,TRBJ1-1,TRBV3-2,NA,CASSQDRGRCRTEAFF,TGTGCCAGCAGCCAAGACAGGGGGCGCTGTCGGACTGAAGCTTTCTTT
NA,TRBJ1-5,TRBV7-9,NA,CASSGRQPQHF,TGTGCCAGCAGCGGGCGACAGCCCCAGCATTTT
NA,TRBJ2-7,TRBV5-1,TRBD2,CASRPRLAGVTGSGGEQYF,TGCGCCAGCAGACCCCGACTAGCGGGGGTCACCGGGAGTGGGGGCGAGCAGTACTTC
NA,TRBJ2-1,TRBV4-1,NA,CASSQGGSCDEQFF,TGCGCCAGCAGCCAAGGAGGGAGTTGCGATGAACAGTTCTTC
few,TRBJ1-1,TRBV20-1,TRBD1,CSARDGGTGLNTEAFF,TGCAGTGCTAGAGATGGCGGGACAGGACTGAACACTGAAGCTTTCTTT
NA,TRBJ1-2,TRBV7-3,NA,CASSLDGGTF,TGTGCCAGCAGCTTAGATGGGGGGACCTTC
many,TRBJ2-1,TRBV24-1,NA,CATSASPTRNGEQFF,TGTGCCACCAGTGCTTCCCCCACTAGAAATGGAGAGCAGTTCTTC
many,TRBJ1-5,TRBV6-5,NA,CASSPPLGPQHF,TGTGCCAGCAGTCCTCCCCTTGGGCCCCAGCATTTT
many,TRBJ2-1,TRBV9,NA,CASTDGGGNYNEQFF,TGTGCCAGCACCGATGGGGGCGGTAACTACAATGAGCAGTTCTTC
NA,TRBJ2-5,TRBV24-1,TRBD2,CATSDRAGTSGTQYF,TGTGCCACCAGTGACCGTGCCGGGACTAGCGGGACCCAGTACTTC
few,TRBJ2-4,TRBV2,TRBD1,CASSSTGAAKNIQYF,TGTGCCAGCAGTTCGACAGGGGCGGCCAAAAACATTCAGTACTTC
many,TRBJ2-7,TRBV6-6,TRBD1,CASSYSRQGGGEQYF,TGTGCCAGCAGTTACTCAAGACAGGGGGGGGGCGAGCAGTACTTC
many,TRBJ2-2,TRBV5-1,NA,CASSLKDDGELFF,TGCGCCAGCAGCTTGAAGGATGACGGGGAGCTGTTTTTT
once,TRBJ2-2,TRBV25-1,TRBD1,CASRTTGKVGELFF,TGTGCCAGCAGGACGACAGGGAAGGTCGGGGAGCTGTTTTTT
NA,TRBJ2-5,TRBV4-2,NA,CASSQDVAAGGSQYF,TGTGCCAGCAGCCAAGATGTAGCGGCTGGGGGCTCTCAGTACTTC
NA,TRBJ1-6,TRBV9,NA,CASSVGVGGGRQNSPLHF,TGTGCCAGCAGCGTAGGGGTAGGAGGAGGGCGGCAGAATTCACCCCTCCACTTT
many,TRBJ2-5,TRBV18,NA,CASSAGREETQYF,TGTGCCAGCTCCGCGGGCAGGGAAGAGACCCAGTACTTC
many,TRBJ2-3,TRBV20-1,NA,CSASAVALSTDTQYF,TGCAGTGCGAGTGCGGTTGCCCTTAGCACAGATACGCAGTATTTT
many,TRBJ1-5,TRBV19,NA,CASSSVRGAHSNQPQHF,TGTGCCAGTAGTAGCGTGAGGGGGGCTCATAGCAATCAGCCCCAGCATTTT
NA,TRBJ1-1,TRBV7-3,TRBD1,CASSQGQANTEAFF,TGTGCCAGCAGCCAGGGACAGGCGAACACTGAAGCTTTCTTT
NA,TRBJ1-2,TRBV5-6,NA,CASSRTRDGYTF,TGTGCCAGCAGCCGGACAAGGGATGGCTACACCTTC
NA,TRBJ1-1,TRBV4-3,TRBD1,CASSRGTGGNTEAFF,TGCGCCAGCAGCCGGGGGACAGGGGGGAACACTGAAGCTTTCTTT
many,TRBJ2-1,TRBV7-6,TRBD2,CASSPGLALDEQFF,TGTGCCAGCTCTCCGGGACTAGCGCTTGATGAGCAGTTCTTC
NA,TRBJ2-1,TRBV5-5,NA,CASSLRATEQFF,TGTGCCAGCAGCTTGCGGGCTACCGAGCAGTTCTTC
NA,TRBJ2-3,TRBV24-1,TRBD2,CATSDRTLAGTSTDTQYF,TGTGCCACCAGTGATCGGACACTAGCGGGAACTAGCACAGATACGCAGTATTTT